Listed here are 7 T cell receptor beta chains from one sample, sequenced in a study of shared clonotypes between healthy human individuals. Profiled with immunoSEQ multiplex PCR; TCRdb holds only in-frame clones, not every one. The sample comprises roughly 2.4 million clones, 95% of which are singletons, and 0.1% to 0.15% rests with the top ten. The material sequenced was naive CD4+ T cells sorted from blood. Subset: CD45RA+ positively selected. Source of these receptors: a man aged 18-30 years in good health.

The V call is TRBV7-9, the J call TRBJ2-7, with a weak D call TRBD1 (6 bases). Trimming pared 5 bases from V and 2 bases from J, leaving 22 bases between. The germline V gene has CDR1 SEHNR and CDR2 FQNEAQ (reference sequence). The CDR3 is 17 residues long. The CDR3 region is CASSDLRQQGLTYEQYF. CDR3 nucleotide sequence: TGTGCCAGCAGCGATCTCCGTCAACAGGGCTTAACCTACGAGCAGTACTTC.

The chain is built from TRBV7-2 and TRBJ2-7; 11 bases match TRBD2. V gave up 5 bases and J gave up 4 bases; unmatched junction bases: 10. This CDR3 contains 16 residues. Germline V gene lookup returns CDR1 SGHTA and CDR2 FQGNSA. The CDR3 loop reads CASSLPGLAGAYEQYF. The CDR3 DNA reads as TGTGCCAGCAGCCTACCTGGACTAGCGGGCGCGTACGAGCAGTACTTC.

In its sample, this clone was seen a few times. This sequence joins TRBV28 and TRBJ1-2; no firm D call. V lost 9 bases, J lost 2 bases, and 13 bases lay in between. The V gene's germline CDR1 is MDHEN and CDR2 SYDVKM. This CDR3 is built from 13 residues. CDR3 protein: CASTRGRNYGYTF. The DNA of the CDR3 is TGTGCCAGTACCCGCGGACGGAACTATGGCTACACCTTC.

This chain uses TRBV7-3 with TRBJ1-5; D unclear. Germline CDR1 is SGHTA and CDR2 is FQGTGA. V shed 1 base and J shed 4 bases, with 14 bases lying between them. The CDR3 has 16 residues. This CDR3 is CASSLIGVYGNQPQHF. The CDR3 nucleotides are TGTGCCAGCAGCTTAATTGGGGTGTATGGTAATCAGCCCCAGCATTTT.

This CDR3 reads CASSLEGRNEQYF. For the CDR3, the DNA is TGTGCCAGCAGCTTGGAGGGAAGGAACGAGCAGTACTTC. This chain links TRBV5-6 with TRBJ2-7; D is undetermined. This CDR3 spans 13 amino acids. Germline CDR1 and CDR2: SGHDT and YYEEEE. Trimming removed 0 bases from V and 5 bases from J, with 9 bases in between.

This chain joins TRBV6-6 and TRBJ2-1; possibly TRBD1 or TRBD2 for D (5 bases each). Germline lookup yields CDR1 MNHNY and CDR2 SVGAGI (reference sequence). Trimming took off 9 bases at V and 2 bases at J, with 17 bases between the two ends. This CDR3 is 15 amino acids long. The CDR3 here is CASSNSGATYNEQFF. CDR3 DNA: TGTGCCAGTTCGAACTCCGGGGCTACCTACAATGAGCAGTTCTTC.

The CDR3 DNA is TGTGCCAGCAGGAGACAGGGGGCGAACACCATATATTTT. It encodes CASRRQGANTIYF. The gene calls are TRBV27 and TRBJ1-3, with 10 bases aligning to TRBD1. With 6 bases clipped from V and 7 bases from J, the junction kept 3 bases outside the gene matches. The length of the CDR3 is 13 residues. CDR1 and CDR2 from the germline V gene are MNHEY and SMNVEV (reference sequence).